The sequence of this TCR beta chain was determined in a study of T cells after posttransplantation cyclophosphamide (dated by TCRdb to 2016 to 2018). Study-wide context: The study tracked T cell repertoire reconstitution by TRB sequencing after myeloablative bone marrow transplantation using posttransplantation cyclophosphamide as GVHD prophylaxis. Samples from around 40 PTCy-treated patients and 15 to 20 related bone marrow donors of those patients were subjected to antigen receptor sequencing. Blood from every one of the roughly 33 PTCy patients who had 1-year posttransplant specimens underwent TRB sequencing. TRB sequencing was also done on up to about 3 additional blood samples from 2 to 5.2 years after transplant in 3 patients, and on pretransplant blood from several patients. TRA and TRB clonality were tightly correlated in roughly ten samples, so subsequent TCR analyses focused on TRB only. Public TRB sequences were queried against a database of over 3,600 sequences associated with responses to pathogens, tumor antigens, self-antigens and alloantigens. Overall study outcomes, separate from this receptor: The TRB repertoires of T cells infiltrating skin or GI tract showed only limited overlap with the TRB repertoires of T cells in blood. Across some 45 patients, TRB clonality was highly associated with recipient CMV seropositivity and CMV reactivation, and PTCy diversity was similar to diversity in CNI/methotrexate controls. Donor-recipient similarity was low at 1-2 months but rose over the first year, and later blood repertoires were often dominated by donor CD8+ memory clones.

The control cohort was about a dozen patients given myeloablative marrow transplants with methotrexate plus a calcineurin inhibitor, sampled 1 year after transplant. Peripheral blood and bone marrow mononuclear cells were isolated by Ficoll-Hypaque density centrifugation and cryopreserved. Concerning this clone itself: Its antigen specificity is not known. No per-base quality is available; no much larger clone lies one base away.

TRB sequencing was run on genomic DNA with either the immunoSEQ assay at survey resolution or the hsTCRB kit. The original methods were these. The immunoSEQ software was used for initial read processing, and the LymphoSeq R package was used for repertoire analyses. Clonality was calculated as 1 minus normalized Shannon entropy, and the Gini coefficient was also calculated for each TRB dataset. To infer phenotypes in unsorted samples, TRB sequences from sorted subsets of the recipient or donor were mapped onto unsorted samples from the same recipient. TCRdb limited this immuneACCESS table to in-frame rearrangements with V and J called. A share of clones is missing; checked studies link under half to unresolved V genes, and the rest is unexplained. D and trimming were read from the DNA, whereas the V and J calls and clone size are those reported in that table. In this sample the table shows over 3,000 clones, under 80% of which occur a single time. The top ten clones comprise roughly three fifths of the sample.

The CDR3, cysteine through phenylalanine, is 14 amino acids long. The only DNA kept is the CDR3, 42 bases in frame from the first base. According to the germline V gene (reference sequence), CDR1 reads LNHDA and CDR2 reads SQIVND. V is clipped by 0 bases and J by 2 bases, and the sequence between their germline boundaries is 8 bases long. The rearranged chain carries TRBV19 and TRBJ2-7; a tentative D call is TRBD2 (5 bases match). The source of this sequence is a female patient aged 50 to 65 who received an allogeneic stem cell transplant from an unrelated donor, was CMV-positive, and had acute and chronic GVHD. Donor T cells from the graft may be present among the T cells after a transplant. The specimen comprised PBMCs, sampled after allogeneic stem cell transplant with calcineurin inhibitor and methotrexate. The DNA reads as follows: TGTGCCAGTAGTATAGATGCGGGTCCCTACGAGCAGTACTTC. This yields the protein CASSIDAGPYEQYF.